This T cell receptor (beta chain) was recorded in a study of shared clonotypes between healthy human individuals. Study overall: Researchers assigned three CD4 naive, three CD4 memory, two CD8 naive and one CD8 memory plate to each donor.

V was clipped by 6 bases and J by 2 bases, with 17 bases between them. CDR1 and CDR2 from the germline V gene are MNHEY and SMNVEV (reference sequence). The CDR3 has 15 amino acids. A few counts support this clone. Some clones are missing from TCRdb's copy, which holds only in-frame ones; the method was immunoSEQ multiplex PCR. The sample records about 92,000 clones, approximately 70% being singletons. Donors were healthy HIV-negative adults without recently reported acute infections or vaccinations. This receptor was identified in a young man in good health. V gene TRBV27 combines with J gene TRBJ2-7; a weak D match, TRBD2 (6 bases). Source material: memory CD8+ T cells sorted from blood. Subset indicated: CD45RO+ cells pooled with CCR7-negative TemRA cells. In DNA, the CDR3 is TGTGCCAGCAGCCCGACGAGGGGAGGTACCTACGAGCAGTACTTC. Its protein product is CASSPTRGGTYEQYF.